The 27 T cell receptor beta chains in this list originate from one sample, sequenced in a study of Ad26.COV2.S vaccination and SARS-CoV-2 variants. The treatment here: around 19 received Ad26.COV2.S at low or high dose, single or two shots; roughly 5 received placebo; per-sample allocation not given. Repertoires come from day 63 after the first vaccine or placebo injection. Sequencing used immunoSEQ multiplex PCR; TCRdb keeps in-frame clones, though not all of them. The profile shows roughly 510,000 clones, around nine tenths of them singletons. This specimen consisted of peripheral blood, obtained in a trial of Ad26.COV2.S vaccine versus placebo. The source of these receptors is a person aged 18-60 years who received the Ad26.COV2.S COVID-19 vaccine or a placebo.

The CDR3 sequence is CASSTASFYEQYF. Written as DNA, the CDR3 is TGTGCCAGCAGCACGGCTAGCTTTTACGAGCAGTACTTC. The chain has TRBV7-2 and TRBJ2-7, with D possibly TRBD2 on 5 matching bases. Germline-derived CDR1 and CDR2 are SGHTA and FQGNSA. The CDR3 consists of 13 residues. With 5 bases removed from V and 4 bases from J, the gap between germline ends came to 12 bases.

In this sample, this clone turned up a few times. The chain links TRBV27 to TRBJ1-1; a possible D gene is TRBD1 (5 bases). This CDR3 has 15 residues. In germline, CDR1 is MNHEY, CDR2 SMNVEV (reference sequence). Trimming cost V 6 bases and J 6 bases, with 20 bases left between them. CDR3 protein: CASSSRPTWGPEAFF. CDR3 nucleotides: TGTGCCAGCAGCTCCCGGCCGACGTGGGGCCCTGAAGCTTTCTTT.

This chain connects TRBV4-3 to TRBJ2-3; D is possibly TRBD1 (6 bases). Germline assignment: CDR1 LGHNA and CDR2 YSLEER. V lost 1 base and J 2 bases, leaving 10 bases between the germline ends. The CDR3 runs to 15 residues. The CDR3 sequence: CASSQVNRVTDTQYF. The DNA for the CDR3 is TGCGCCAGCAGCCAAGTAAACAGGGTCACAGATACGCAGTATTTT.

Note on this clone: Other DNA sequences in this sample translate to the same CDR3. This chain links TRBV18 with TRBJ1-5; no clear D gene. Germline loops: CDR1 KGHSH, CDR2 LQKENI. The V and J ends lost 2 bases and 0 bases respectively, with 5 bases between them. The CDR3 runs 14 residues. CDR3 nucleotides: TGTGCCAGCTCACCAGTGGGTAGCAATCAGCCCCAGCATTTT. Its protein product is CASSPVGSNQPQHF.

The V gene is TRBV29-1, the J gene TRBJ1-1; D not resolved. The V end was cut by 1 base, the J end by 6 bases, with 12 bases between. The germline V gene encodes CDR1 SQVTM and CDR2 ANQGSEA. The CDR3 covers 13 residues. The CDR3 sequence is CSVEGRVKSEAFF. The CDR3 DNA reads as TGCAGCGTTGAAGGAAGGGTCAAATCTGAAGCTTTCTTT.

The chain has TRBV29-1 and TRBJ2-3; D may be TRBD1 (5 bases). CDR1 SQVTM and CDR2 ANQGSEA come from the germline V gene. The CDR3 has 13 amino acids. Trimming pared 3 bases from V and 5 bases from J, leaving 12 bases between. The CDR3 DNA sequence: TGCAGCGTTGACCTCAGGGTCGGAGATACGCAGTATTTT. Translating gives CSVDLRVGDTQYF.

V and J are TRBV21-1 and TRBJ1-4; no check of the table's D call, TRBD1, against the DNA was made. TRBV21-1 is labeled a pseudogene. This CDR3 spans 16 amino acids. CDR3 loop: CASRLTGFATNEKLFF. As DNA, the CDR3 is TGTGCCAGCAGGTTAACAGGTTTTGCAACTAATGAAAAACTGTTTTTT.

This clone was seen only a few times. The J gene is TRBJ1-1, the V gene TRBV29-1, with D unclear. This CDR3 comprises 12 residues. V lost 4 bases, J lost 1 base, and 7 bases lay in between. Germline CDR1 and CDR2: SQVTM and ANQGSEA. CDR3 nucleotide sequence: TGCAGCGTTGTGGTTTGGAACACTGAAGCTTTCTTT. Translation: CSVVVWNTEAFF.

The V and J genes are TRBV27 and TRBJ2-7; 11 nucleotides line up with TRBD2. The CDR3 contains 16 residues. The germline CDR1 and CDR2 sequences are MNHEY and SMNVEV (reference sequence). With 7 bases clipped from V and 3 bases from J, the junction kept 11 bases outside the gene matches. Here the CDR3 DNA reads TGTGCCAGCACCACCTCCGGGACTAGCGGACACTACGAGCAGTACTTC. Its translation is CASTTSGTSGHYEQYF.

This chain links TRBV27 with TRBJ2-7, with 14 bases that match TRBD2. The CDR3 spans 16 residues. The trim removed 8 bases at V and 3 bases at J, leaving 9 bases unmatched. The germline CDR1 and CDR2 sequences are MNHEY and SMNVEV (reference sequence). DNA for the CDR3: TGTGCCAGCGGAAGGACTAGCGGGAGGAGTTTCTACGAGCAGTACTTC. This translates into CASGRTSGRSFYEQYF.

The chain combines TRBV11-3 with TRBJ2-2, with D perhaps TRBD1 (6 bases). Germline CDR1 reads SGHNT; CDR2 reads YENEEA. The CDR3 has 14 amino acids. V lost 5 bases to trimming and J lost 5 bases, with 12 bases between them. This chain's CDR3 is CASSTGQTTGELFF. The CDR3 DNA follows: TGTGCCAGCAGCACTGGACAGACTACCGGGGAGCTGTTTTTT. The full variable domain, in which reference TRBV11-3 and TRBJ2-2 provide the parts outside the CDR3, is EAGVVQSPRYKIIEKKQPVAFWCNPISGHNTLYWYLQNLGQGPELLIRYENEEAVDDSQLPKDRFSAERLKGVDSTLKIQPAELGDSAVYLCASSTGQTTGELFFGEGSRLTVL.

This chain links TRBV6-5 with TRBJ2-3; D gene unclear. The CDR3 is 15 residues long. Germline V gene sequence: CDR1 MNHEY, CDR2 SVGAGI. V dropped 5 bases and J dropped 1 base, with 13 bases sitting between them. CDR3 DNA sequence: TGTGCCAGCAGTCCAGGTCGTCCGGGCACAGATACGCAGTATTTT. It is translated as CASSPGRPGTDTQYF.

V gene TRBV3-1 (or the pseudogene TRBV3-2) combines with J gene TRBJ2-7; D ambiguous. The V and J ends lost 4 bases and 0 bases respectively, with 4 bases between them. The V gene's germline CDR1 is LGHDT and CDR2 YNNKEL (reference sequence). This CDR3 is built from 12 residues. The CDR3 protein is CASSLSSYEQYF. CDR3 DNA: TGTGCCAGCAGCCTGAGCTCCTACGAGCAGTACTTC.

This chain joins TRBV28 and TRBJ1-6; D gene unclear. The germline V gene has CDR1 MDHEN and CDR2 SYDVKM. The length of the CDR3 is 12 residues. Trimming removed 5 bases from V and 6 bases from J, with 5 bases in between. CDR3 sequence (DNA): TGTGCCAGCAGTCCTCCTAATTCACCCCTCCACTTT. Residues: CASSPPNSPLHF.

This chain uses TRBV6-5 with TRBJ2-1; 10 bases align to TRBD2. V lost 7 bases to trimming and J lost 9 bases; unmatched junction nucleotides: 6. Germline V gene lookup returns CDR1 MNHEY and CDR2 SVGAGI. This CDR3 comprises 13 residues. This CDR3 is CASKGLAGVEQFF. CDR3 nucleotide sequence: TGTGCCAGCAAGGGGCTAGCGGGAGTTGAGCAGTTCTTC.

The gene calls are TRBV5-4 and TRBJ2-7; 14 nucleotides agree with TRBD2. This CDR3 spans 16 amino acids. The germline V gene has CDR1 SGHNT and CDR2 YYREEE (reference sequence). The trim removed 4 bases at V and 7 bases at J, leaving 10 bases unmatched. CDR3: CASSTGTSGGMEEQYF. The DNA for the CDR3 is TGTGCCAGCAGCACTGGGACTAGCGGGGGCATGGAGGAGCAGTACTTC.

This clone came up a few times. This chain connects TRBV5-8 to TRBJ2-6; 11 bases align to TRBD1. The CDR3 spans 18 residues. Per the germline V gene, CDR1 is SGHTS and CDR2 is YDEGEE. V dropped 4 bases and J dropped 1; count of bases not matched to a gene: 7. CDR3 in amino acids: CASSPHRDRGSGANVLTF. The CDR3 bases are TGTGCCAGCAGCCCACACCGGGACAGGGGGTCTGGGGCCAACGTCCTGACTTTC. Complete variable domain (other parts from reference TRBV5-8 and TRBJ2-6): EAGVTQSPTHLIKTRGQQATLRCSPISGHTSVYWYQQALGLGLQFLLWYDEGEERNRGNFPPRFSGRQFPNYSSELNVNALELEDSALYLCASSPHRDRGSGANVLTFGAGSRLTVL.

The chain couples TRBV5-6 to TRBJ2-3, with D unresolved. Trimming pared 1 base from V and 6 bases from J, leaving 6 bases between. This CDR3 contains 12 residues. The germline V gene has CDR1 SGHDT and CDR2 YYEEEE. The CDR3 DNA follows: TGTGCCAGCAGCTTGAGAGCTGATACGCAGTATTTT. This codes for CASSLRADTQYF. Complete variable domain (other parts from reference TRBV5-6 and TRBJ2-3): DAGVTQSPTHLIKTRGQQVTLRCSPKSGHDTVSWYQQALGQGPQFIFQYYEEEERQRGNFPDRFSGHQFPNYSSELNVNALLLGDSALYLCASSLRADTQYFGPGTRLTVL.

J is TRBJ2-5 and V is TRBV5-5; perhaps D is TRBD1 or TRBD2 (5 bases each). The germline V gene has CDR1 SGHKS and CDR2 YYEKEE (reference sequence). Trimming took off 0 bases at V and 2 bases at J, with 8 bases between the two ends. The CDR3 runs to 14 residues. CDR3 nucleotides: TGTGCCAGCAGCTTGGGTTGGGGGCAAGAGACCCAGTACTTC. Amino acid sequence: CASSLGWGQETQYF. The variable domain in full, with the rest retrieved from reference TRBV5-5 and TRBJ2-5, is DAGVTQSPTHLIKTRGQQVTLRCSPISGHKSVSWYQQVLGQGPQFIFQYYEKEERGRGNFPDRFSARQFPNYSSELNVNALLLGDSALYLCASSLGWGQETQYFGPGTRLLVL.

The chain links TRBV6-5 to TRBJ2-3; 9 bases match TRBD2. The CDR3 length is 16 residues. Losses at the gene ends were 0 bases for V and 4 bases for J; bases not matched to a gene: 5. Germline V CDR1 and CDR2: MNHEY, SVGAGI. CDR3 DNA sequence: TGTGCCAGCAGTTACTCGAAGGGACTAGCTGCAGATACGCAGTATTTT. This encodes CASSYSKGLAADTQYF.

The rearrangement joins TRBV28 to TRBJ1-2; the match to TRBD1 covers 10 bases. Germline trimming cut 8 bases from V and 3 bases from J; bases unmatched to any gene: 3. The CDR3 consists of 13 residues. CDR1 and CDR2 from the germline V gene are MDHEN and SYDVKM. CDR3 loop: CASSGQGHYGYTF. The CDR3 region has the DNA TGTGCCAGCTCGGGACAGGGGCACTATGGCTACACCTTC.

CDR3 DNA sequence: TGTGCCAGCATGATGACAGGGGGTAACACTGAAGCTTTCTTT. It yields the protein CASMMTGGNTEAFF. The chain has TRBV7-3 and TRBJ1-1; 9 positions match TRBD1. The CDR3 extends over 14 amino acids. Germline V lookup: CDR1 SGHTA, CDR2 FQGTGA. Losses at the gene ends were 7 bases for V and 2 bases for J; bases not matched to a gene: 5.

This rearrangement joins TRBV9 to TRBJ1-1; 11 bases map to TRBD1. V was pared by 3 bases and J by 3 bases, with 1 base of the junction left unmatched. Germline CDR1 is SGDLS and CDR2 is YYNGEE. CDR3 size: 14 residues. The CDR3 loop reads CASSGTGGYTEAFF. The CDR3 coding sequence is TGTGCCAGCAGCGGGACAGGGGGCTACACTGAAGCTTTCTTT.

Here the CDR3 DNA reads TGTGCCAGCAGCTTAGGCGGGATCTCGGATCAGCCCCAGCATTTT. It is translated as CASSLGGISDQPQHF. The V and J genes are TRBV7-8 and TRBJ1-5; no clear D. V gave up 1 base and J gave up 5 bases, with 12 bases separating them. From germline, CDR1 is SGHVS and CDR2 FQNEAQ. This CDR3 has 15 amino acids. Drawing the rest from reference TRBV7-8 and TRBJ1-5, the complete variable domain is GAGVSQSPRYKVAKRGQDVALRCDPISGHVSLFWYQQALGQGPEFLTYFQNEAQLDKSGLPSDRFFAERPEGSVSTLKIQRTQQEDSAVYLCASSLGGISDQPQHFGDGTRLSIL.

The count of this clone is one. V gene TRBV19 combines with J gene TRBJ1-2; D is perhaps TRBD1 (6 bases). CDR1 and CDR2 (germline): LNHDA, SQIVND (reference sequence). The length of the CDR3 is 15 residues. The V gene lost 3 bases and the J gene lost 1 base, with 12 bases spanning the gap. The CDR3 DNA reads as TGTGCCAGTAGTATTTCTGCAGGGGATAACTATGGCTACACCTTC. Amino acid sequence: CASSISAGDNYGYTF.

In this sample, this clone turned up once. The chain is built from TRBV27 and TRBJ1-1; D is undetermined. The CDR3 loop spans 17 amino acids. Trimming pared 6 bases from V and 0 bases from J, leaving 20 bases between. CDR1 is MNHEY and CDR2 is SMNVEV in the germline V gene (reference sequence). CDR3 residues: CASSRGGGLSMNTEAFF. In DNA, the CDR3 is TGTGCCAGCAGCCGCGGAGGCGGCTTATCCATGAACACTGAAGCTTTCTTT.

The chain links TRBV6-7 to TRBJ2-1; 8 positions match TRBD1. TRBV6-7 is an ORF, with its function uncertain. The trim removed 0 bases at V and 10 bases at J, leaving 5 bases unmatched. The CDR3 runs to 14 residues. CDR3 sequence (DNA): TGTGCCAGCAGTTACTCCCAGGGGGCGGGGGAGCAGTTCTTC. Protein sequence: CASSYSQGAGEQFF.